The clone carrying this TCR beta chain was found a few times. Its antigen is not identified. These data are taken from a study of shared clonotypes between healthy human individuals. Study background: Three CD4 naive, three CD4 memory, two CD8 naive and one CD8 memory plate were used per donor. Study-wide results and caveats: Shared clonotypes: roughly 5% naive CD4, around 3.4% naive CD8, less than 2.5% memory CD4, under 0.45% memory CD8.

Germline V gene lookup returns CDR1 DFQATT and CDR2 SNEGSKA (reference sequence). V lost 2 bases and J 12 bases, leaving 10 bases between the germline ends. The CDR3 has 11 amino acids. Only CD45RO-negative cells positively selected for CCR7 counted as naive CD8 cells, so terminally differentiated effector memory CD45RA+ cells were excluded. In the authors' methods: Sequence data from immunoSEQ were junction-only and lacked quality scores; consequently, filtering differed. Clones were sequenced by immunoSEQ multiplex PCR, and TCRdb holds only the in-frame ones, with some missing. The V and J calls and clone size are taken from that table; D and trimming were inferred from the DNA. The profile shows nearly 2 million clones, about 94% of them singletons.

Sequencing was performed on naive CD8+ T cells sorted from blood. The V call is TRBV20-1, the J call TRBJ1-4; D unclear. This clonotype was sampled from a man aged 18 to 29 in good health. The CDR3 loop reads CSARWAAELFF. The CDR3 bases are TGCAGTGCTAGATGGGCCGCGGAACTGTTTTTT.